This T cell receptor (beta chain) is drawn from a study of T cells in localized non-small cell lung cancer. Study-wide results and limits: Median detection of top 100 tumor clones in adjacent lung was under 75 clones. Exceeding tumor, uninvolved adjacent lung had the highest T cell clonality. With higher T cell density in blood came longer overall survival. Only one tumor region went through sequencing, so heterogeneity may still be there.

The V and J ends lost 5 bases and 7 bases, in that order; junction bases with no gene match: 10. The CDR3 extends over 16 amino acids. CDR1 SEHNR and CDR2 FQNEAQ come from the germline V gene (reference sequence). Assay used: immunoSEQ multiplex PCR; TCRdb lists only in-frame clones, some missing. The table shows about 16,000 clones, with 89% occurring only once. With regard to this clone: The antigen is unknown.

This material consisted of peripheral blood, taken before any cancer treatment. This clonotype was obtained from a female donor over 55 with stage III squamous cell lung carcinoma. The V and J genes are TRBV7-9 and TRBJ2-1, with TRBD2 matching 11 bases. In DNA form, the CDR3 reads TGTGCCAGCAGCCCCCCGACTAGCGGGAATTCGAATGAGCAGTTCTTC. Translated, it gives CASSPPTSGNSNEQFF.